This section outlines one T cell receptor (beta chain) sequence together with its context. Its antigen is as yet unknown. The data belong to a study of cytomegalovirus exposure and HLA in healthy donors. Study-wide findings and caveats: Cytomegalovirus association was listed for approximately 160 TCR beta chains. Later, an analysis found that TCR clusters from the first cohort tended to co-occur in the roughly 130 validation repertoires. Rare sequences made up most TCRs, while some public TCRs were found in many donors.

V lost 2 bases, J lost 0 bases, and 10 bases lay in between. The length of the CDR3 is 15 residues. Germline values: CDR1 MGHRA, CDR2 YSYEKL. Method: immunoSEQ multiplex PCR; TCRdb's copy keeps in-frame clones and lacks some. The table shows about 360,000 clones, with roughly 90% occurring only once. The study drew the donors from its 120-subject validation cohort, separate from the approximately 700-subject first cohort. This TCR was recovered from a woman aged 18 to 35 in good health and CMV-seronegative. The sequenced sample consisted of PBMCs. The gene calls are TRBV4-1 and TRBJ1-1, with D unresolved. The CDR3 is CASSQLRTVNTEAFF. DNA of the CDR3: TGCGCCAGCAGCCAATTGAGAACTGTGAACACTGAAGCTTTCTTT.